The 28 T cell receptor beta chains below come from one sample, sequenced in a study of blood T cell repertoires in COVID-19. Repertoires were generated with immunoSEQ multiplex PCR, while TCRdb's copy carries only in-frame clones and drops some. The sample carries tens of thousands of clones, around 83% recorded once. Sequenced material: peripheral blood. The source of these receptors is a woman between 55 and 75 years old with acute or convalescent COVID-19.

V usage is TRBV2 and J usage is TRBJ2-4; D gene unclear. Germline V gene sequence: CDR1 SNHLY, CDR2 FYNNEI. The V gene lost 4 bases and the J gene lost 5 bases, with 9 bases spanning the gap. This CDR3 contains 13 residues. CDR3 sequence: CASSVSRENIQYF. In DNA, the CDR3 is TGTGCCAGCAGTGTGTCCCGTGAAAACATTCAGTACTTC.

The CDR3 DNA sequence: TGTGCCAGCAGTAACCGGGACAGAAAGTTTGGAGAGCAGTTCTTC. Translation gives CASSNRDRKFGEQFF. The genes are TRBV6-5 and TRBJ2-1; 7 nucleotides align to TRBD1. The CDR3 sequence is 15 residues long. Trimming cost V 5 bases and J 10 bases; bases outside gene matches: 14. Germline-derived CDR1 and CDR2 are MNHEY and SVGAGI.

V and J are TRBV2 and TRBJ2-2, with 10 bases matching TRBD1. The CDR3 covers 16 residues. Germline assignment: CDR1 SNHLY and CDR2 FYNNEI. Losses at the gene ends were 4 bases for V and 6 bases for J; bases not matched to a gene: 8. CDR3 nucleotide sequence: TGTGCCAGCAGTGTGGAAGGGACAGGGGCGGCCGGGGAGCTGTTTTTT. This encodes CASSVEGTGAAGELFF.

The genes are TRBV11-2 and TRBJ1-2; D ambiguous. Germline assignment: CDR1 SGHAT and CDR2 FQNNGV. Trimming left V 0 bases short and J 5 bases short, with 13 bases between. This CDR3 has 15 residues. This CDR3 reads CASSLEPAGTYGYTF. As DNA, the CDR3 is TGTGCCAGCAGCTTAGAGCCAGCAGGTACTTATGGCTACACCTTC.

The chain has TRBV2 and TRBJ2-5; 9 bases agree with TRBD1. This CDR3 comprises 15 residues. Germline CDR1 SNHLY, CDR2 FYNNEI. Trimming took 10 bases from V and 6 from J; bases not matched to a gene: 15. The DNA of the CDR3 is TGTGCCACCGTGGATCGGGGACAGGGCGCACAGACCCAGTACTTC. Its translation: CATVDRGQGAQTQYF.

The chain joins TRBV15 to TRBJ2-3; 10 bases line up with TRBD2. The germline CDR1 and CDR2 sequences are LNHNV and YYDKDF (reference sequence). The CDR3 runs to 16 residues. The V segment lost 0 bases and the J segment 5 bases; nucleotides outside the gene matches: 5. The CDR3 sequence: CATSRESGGAGDTQYF. The CDR3 DNA reads as TGTGCCACCAGCAGAGAGAGCGGGGGGGCAGGAGATACGCAGTATTTT.

The CDR3 bases are TGTGCCAGTAGTATAAATCAGAATCAGCCCCAGCATTTT. As protein: CASSINQNQPQHF. The V gene is TRBV19, the J gene TRBJ1-5, with D unclear. The CDR3 has 13 residues. V was trimmed by 2 bases and J by 4 bases, leaving 6 bases between them. From germline, CDR1 is LNHDA and CDR2 SQIVND (reference sequence).

The rearrangement uses TRBV6-2 or TRBV6-3 and TRBJ2-1; 9 bases are shared with TRBD2. Trimming cost V 4 bases and J 6 bases; bases outside gene matches: 10. CDR1 and CDR2 (germline): MNHEY, SVGEGT. CDR3 length equals 16 residues. DNA of the CDR3: TGTGCCAGCAGTTCTTGGGGACTAGCAGGGGTCAATGAGCAGTTCTTC. This sequence encodes CASSSWGLAGVNEQFF.

This chain connects TRBV18 to TRBJ1-5; tentatively, D is TRBD1 (5 bases). Germline CDR1 reads KGHSH; CDR2 reads LQKENI. This CDR3 has 15 residues. V was trimmed by 3 bases and J by 11 bases, leaving 20 bases between them. The CDR3 DNA reads TGTGCCAGCTCACCTTTAGGGGCTGGTAGAATGGCCCAGCATTTT. Translating it yields CASSPLGAGRMAQHF.

The gene calls are TRBV29-1 and TRBJ2-7, with 9 bases fitting TRBD1. The CDR3 runs 15 residues. V trimming: 4 bases; J trimming: 3 bases; junction bases outside the gene matches: 10. Germline assignment: CDR1 SQVTM and CDR2 ANQGSEA. CDR3 sequence reads: CSVVPVDRGGYEQYF. CDR3 DNA sequence: TGCAGCGTTGTCCCCGTCGACAGGGGGGGCTACGAGCAGTACTTC.

The gene calls are TRBV7-8 and TRBJ1-6; D remains unclear. The CDR3 is made up of 15 amino acids. The V gene lost 2 bases and the J gene lost 6 bases, with 11 bases spanning the gap. Germline V CDR1 and CDR2: SGHVS, FQNEAQ. The CDR3 DNA sequence: TGTGCCAGCAGCTTACCAGTCCATCGTAATTCACCCCTCCACTTT. Its protein is CASSLPVHRNSPLHF. Variable domain in full (rest from reference TRBV7-8 and TRBJ1-6): GAGVSQSPRYKVAKRGQDVALRCDPISGHVSLFWYQQALGQGPEFLTYFQNEAQLDKSGLPSDRFFAERPEGSVSTLKIQRTQQEDSAVYLCASSLPVHRNSPLHFGNGTRLTVT.

CDR3 DNA sequence: TGTGCCAGCAGCGTAGCCCCTAGCGGGGGGGCAGATGAGCAGTTCTTC. Its protein product is CASSVAPSGGADEQFF. The chain carries TRBV9 and TRBJ2-1, with TRBD2 identical over 12 bases. The CDR3 extends over 16 amino acids. V was pared by 0 bases and J by 8 bases, with 6 bases of the junction left unmatched. Per germline, CDR1 SGDLS and CDR2 YYNGEE. Looking up the rest from reference TRBV9 and TRBJ2-1 gives the full variable domain: DSGVTQTPKHLITATGQRVTLRCSPRSGDLSVYWYQQSLDQGLQFLIQYYNGEERAKGNILERFSAQQFPDLHSELNLSSLELGDSALYFCASSVAPSGGADEQFFGPGTRLTVL.

The rearrangement uses TRBV9 and TRBJ2-1, with D possibly TRBD2 on 5 matching bases. Deletions cut 4 bases from V and 6 bases from J, with 26 bases between. This CDR3 is built from 18 residues. Germline V gene lookup returns CDR1 SGDLS and CDR2 YYNGEE. CDR3 residues: CASSSPQLALVPLNEQFF. Here the CDR3 DNA reads TGTGCCAGCAGCTCCCCCCAGTTAGCGCTGGTCCCGCTCAATGAGCAGTTCTTC.

The rearrangement links TRBV30 to TRBJ1-4, with 9 positions matching TRBD1. In germline, CDR1 is GTSNPN, CDR2 SVGIG (reference sequence). The length of the CDR3 is 15 residues. Trimming cost V 2 bases and J 4 bases; bases outside gene matches: 5. The chain's CDR3 is CAWSPLDRGNEKLFF. The DNA of the CDR3 is TGTGCCTGGAGTCCTTTGGACAGGGGTAATGAAAAACTGTTTTTT. Based on the CDR3 plus reference TRBV30 and TRBJ1-4, the full variable domain is SQTIHQWPATLVQPVGSPLSLECTVEGTSNPNLYWYRQAAGRGLQLLFYSVGIGQISSEVPQNLSASRPQDRQFILSSKKLLLSDSGFYLCAWSPLDRGNEKLFFGSGTQLSVL.

The gene calls are TRBV6-6 and TRBJ2-5; D is possibly TRBD1 (5 bases). Germline CDR1 MNHNY, CDR2 SVGAGI (reference sequence). V gave up 0 bases and J gave up 4 bases, with 12 bases separating them. The CDR3 consists of 15 residues. CDR3 DNA: TGTGCCAGCAGTTACTCGAAAGGGGTTGGAGAGACCCAGTACTTC. It encodes CASSYSKGVGETQYF.

This clone was detected only once. The V and J genes are TRBV7-3 and TRBJ1-2; no clear D gene. Germline CDR1 reads SGHTA; CDR2 reads FQGTGA. The CDR3 runs to 13 residues. Trimming stripped 5 bases from V and 8 bases from J, with 15 bases between. Here the CDR3 DNA reads TGTGCCAGCAGCCTGGATCTGGGCTACGGCTACACCTTC. It is translated as CASSLDLGYGYTF.

The rearrangement links TRBV3-1 (or the pseudogene TRBV3-2) to TRBJ2-7; D may be TRBD2 (6 bases). Trimming took off 4 bases at V and 6 bases at J, with 16 bases between the two ends. The CDR3 loop spans 14 amino acids. Per germline, CDR1 LGHDT and CDR2 YNNKEL (reference sequence). The CDR3 sequence: CASSPDYTSAEQYF. The CDR3 DNA is TGTGCCAGCAGCCCGGACTACACCTCCGCCGAGCAGTACTTC.

This rearrangement joins TRBV30 to TRBJ1-1; D is ambiguous. Looked up from germline, CDR1 is GTSNPN and CDR2 is SVGIG (reference sequence). The CDR3 length is 14 residues. V was pared by 2 bases and J by 5 bases, with 15 bases between. Here the CDR3 DNA reads TGTGCCTGGAGTCCCCCGGAGGGTTGGACTGAAGCTTTCTTT. Protein product: CAWSPPEGWTEAFF.

This chain uses TRBV5-1 with TRBJ1-3, with a possible D match to TRBD1 (6 bases). Trimming shortened V by 0 bases and J by 1 base, and 11 bases separated the two germline ends. The CDR3 spans 16 residues. The germline CDR1 and CDR2 sequences are SGHRS and YFSETQ. Here the CDR3 reads CASSLEAGASGNTIYF. CDR3 sequence (DNA): TGCGCCAGCAGCTTGGAGGCGGGGGCGTCTGGAAACACCATATATTTT. The whole variable domain, filled in from reference TRBV5-1 and TRBJ1-3, reads KAGVTQTPRYLIKTRGQQVTLSCSPISGHRSVSWYQQTPGQGLQFLFEYFSETQRNKGNFPGRFSGRQFSNSRSEMNVSTLELGDSALYLCASSLEAGASGNTIYFGEGSWLTVV.

The rearrangement uses TRBV18 and TRBJ1-3; tentative D call: TRBD1 (5 bases). The CDR3 consists of 16 residues. Germline loops: CDR1 KGHSH, CDR2 LQKENI. The V gene lost 3 bases and the J gene lost 0 bases, with 12 bases spanning the gap. The CDR3 nucleotides are TGTGCCAGCTCACCCCAACCGACAGTCTCTGGAAACACCATATATTTT. This sequence encodes CASSPQPTVSGNTIYF.

The V and J genes are TRBV5-1 and TRBJ2-5; 7 bases fit TRBD1. The V gene's germline CDR1 is SGHRS and CDR2 YFSETQ. The CDR3 loop spans 14 amino acids. The junction had 5 bases not matched to a gene; V was cut back by 1 base and J by 5 bases. The DNA for the CDR3 is TGCGCCAGCAGCTTGACCGGGACAGCCGAGACCCAGTACTTC. Encoded protein: CASSLTGTAETQYF.

The CDR3 protein is CASSPPARGHTDYNEQFF. In DNA, the CDR3 is TGTGCCAGCTCACCACCGGCCAGGGGACACACCGACTACAATGAGCAGTTCTTC. The J gene is TRBJ2-1, the V gene TRBV18; possibly TRBD1 for D (6 bases). Germline V lookup: CDR1 KGHSH, CDR2 LQKENI. This CDR3 spans 18 amino acids. The ends were cut back, 0 bases at V and 3 bases at J, with 18 bases in the middle.

J is TRBJ1-1 and V is TRBV5-1; 7 bases fit TRBD1. CDR3 length: 14 amino acids. Trimming at V came to 4 bases and at J to 1 base, leaving 4 bases not matched to a gene. CDR1 and CDR2 (germline): SGHRS, YFSETQ. As DNA, the CDR3 is TGCGCCAGCAGCACGGGACAGCAGAACACTGAAGCTTTCTTT. Encoded protein: CASSTGQQNTEAFF.

The chain recombines TRBV9 with TRBJ1-2; D gene ambiguous. Trimming stripped 1 base from V and 2 bases from J, with 6 bases between. Germline loops: CDR1 SGDLS, CDR2 YYNGEE. The CDR3 covers 13 residues. The CDR3 DNA reads as TGTGCCAGCAGCGTAAGAGTGAACTATGGCTACACCTTC. Protein sequence: CASSVRVNYGYTF. The whole variable domain, filled in from reference TRBV9 and TRBJ1-2, reads DSGVTQTPKHLITATGQRVTLRCSPRSGDLSVYWYQQSLDQGLQFLIQYYNGEERAKGNILERFSAQQFPDLHSELNLSSLELGDSALYFCASSVRVNYGYTFGSGTRLTVV.

The chain is built from TRBV21-1 and TRBJ2-3; whether TRBD1, the table's D call, matches the DNA was not checked. TRBV21-1 is a pseudogene locus. The CDR3 runs 20 residues. The CDR3 is CASSMGTGDSGFGDTDTQYF. In DNA, the CDR3 is TGTGCCAGCAGCATGGGGACAGGGGATTCTGGGTTTGGAGACACAGATACGCAGTATTTT.

This chain uses TRBV2 with TRBJ1-5, with D unclear. Trimming stripped 4 bases from V and 0 bases from J, with 10 bases between. This CDR3 has 15 amino acids. Germline V CDR1 and CDR2: SNHLY, FYNNEI. The CDR3 DNA sequence: TGTGCCAGCAGTGGCTCAGACAATAGCAATCAGCCCCAGCATTTT. Translation: CASSGSDNSNQPQHF.

V gene TRBV19 combines with J gene TRBJ2-3, with 8 bases aligning to TRBD1. Germline CDR1 is LNHDA and CDR2 is SQIVND (reference sequence). The CDR3 contains 14 residues. Trimming took 1 base from V and 4 from J; bases not matched to a gene: 1. The CDR3 is CASSIGQGPDTQYF. The CDR3 DNA reads TGTGCCAGTAGTATAGGACAGGGGCCAGATACGCAGTATTTT.

The chain recombines TRBV3-1 (or the pseudogene TRBV3-2) with TRBJ1-2; D is possibly TRBD1 (6 bases). With 3 bases removed from V and 8 bases from J, the gap between germline ends came to 13 bases. Germline V gene sequence: CDR1 LGHDT, CDR2 YNNKEL (reference sequence). The length of the CDR3 is 13 residues. Here the CDR3 DNA reads TGTGCCAGCAGCCAGGGAGACAGGTCGGGCTACACCTTC. This sequence encodes CASSQGDRSGYTF.